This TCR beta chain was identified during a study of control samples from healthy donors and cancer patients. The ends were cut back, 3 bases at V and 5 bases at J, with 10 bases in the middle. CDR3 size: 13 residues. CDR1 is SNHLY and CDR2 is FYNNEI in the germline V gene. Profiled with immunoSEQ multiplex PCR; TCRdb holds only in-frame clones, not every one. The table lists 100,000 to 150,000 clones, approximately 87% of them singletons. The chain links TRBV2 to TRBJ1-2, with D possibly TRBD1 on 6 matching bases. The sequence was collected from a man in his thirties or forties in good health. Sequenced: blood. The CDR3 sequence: CASSDAGVYGYTF. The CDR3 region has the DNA TGTGCCAGCAGTGACGCAGGGGTGTATGGCTACACCTTC.